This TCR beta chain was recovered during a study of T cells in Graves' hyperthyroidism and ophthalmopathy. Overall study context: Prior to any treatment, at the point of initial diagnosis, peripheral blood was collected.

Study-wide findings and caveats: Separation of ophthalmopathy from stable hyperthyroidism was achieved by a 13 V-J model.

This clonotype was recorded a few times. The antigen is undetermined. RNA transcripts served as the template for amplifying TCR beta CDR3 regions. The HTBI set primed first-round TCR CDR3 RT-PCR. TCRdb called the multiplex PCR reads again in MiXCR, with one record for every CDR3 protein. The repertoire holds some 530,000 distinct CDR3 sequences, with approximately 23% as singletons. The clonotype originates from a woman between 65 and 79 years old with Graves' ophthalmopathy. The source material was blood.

The CDR3 nucleotides are TGTGCCAGCAGTGAAGGAAGAAGCACCGGGGAGCTGTTTTTT. This sequence encodes CASSEGRSTGELFF. This chain connects TRBV6-1 to TRBJ2-2, with D unclear. V was shortened by 1 base and J by 4 bases, with 7 bases between the two germline ends. The germline CDR1 and CDR2 sequences are MNHNS and SASEGT. The CDR3 totals 14 residues.